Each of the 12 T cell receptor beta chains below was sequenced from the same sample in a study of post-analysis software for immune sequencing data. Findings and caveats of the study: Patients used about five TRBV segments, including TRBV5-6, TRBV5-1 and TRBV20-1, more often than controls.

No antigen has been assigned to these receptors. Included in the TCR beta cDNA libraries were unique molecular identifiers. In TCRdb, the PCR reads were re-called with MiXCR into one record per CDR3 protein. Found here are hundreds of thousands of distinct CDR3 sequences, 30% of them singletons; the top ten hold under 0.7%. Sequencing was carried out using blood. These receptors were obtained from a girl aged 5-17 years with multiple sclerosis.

The CDR3 is CASRMAGTGYEQYF. As DNA, the CDR3 is TGTGCCAGCAGAATGGCCGGGACAGGCTACGAGCAGTACTTC. V usage is TRBV27 and J usage is TRBJ2-7; 8 bases are a match to TRBD1. Germline V lookup: CDR1 MNHEY, CDR2 SMNVEV (reference sequence). This CDR3 spans 14 amino acids. The V gene end was trimmed by 6 bases and the J gene end by 3 bases; junction bases not matched to a gene: 7.

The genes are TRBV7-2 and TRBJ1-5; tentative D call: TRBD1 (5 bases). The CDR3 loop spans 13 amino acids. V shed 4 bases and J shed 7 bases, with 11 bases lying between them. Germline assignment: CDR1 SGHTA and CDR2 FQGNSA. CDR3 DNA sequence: TGTGCCAGCAGCTACCGAGGGGAGCAGCCCCAGCATTTT. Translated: CASSYRGEQPQHF.

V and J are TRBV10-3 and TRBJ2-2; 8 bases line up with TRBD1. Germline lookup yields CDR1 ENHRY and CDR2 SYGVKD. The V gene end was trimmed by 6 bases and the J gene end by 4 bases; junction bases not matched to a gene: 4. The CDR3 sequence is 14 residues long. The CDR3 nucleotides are TGTGCCATCAGATCAGGGGGCGGCACCGGGGAGCTGTTTTTT. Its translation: CAIRSGGGTGELFF.

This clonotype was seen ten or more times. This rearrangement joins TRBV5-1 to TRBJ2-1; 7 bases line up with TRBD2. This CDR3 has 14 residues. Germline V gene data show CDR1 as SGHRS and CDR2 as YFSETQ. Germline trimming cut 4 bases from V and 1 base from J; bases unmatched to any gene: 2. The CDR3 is CASSEAGSYNEQFF. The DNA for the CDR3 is TGCGCCAGCAGCGAAGCGGGGTCCTACAATGAGCAGTTCTTC.

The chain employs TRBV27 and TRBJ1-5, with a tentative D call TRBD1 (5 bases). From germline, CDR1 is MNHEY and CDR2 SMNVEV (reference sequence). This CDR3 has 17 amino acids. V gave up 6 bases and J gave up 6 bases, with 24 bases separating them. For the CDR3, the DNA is TGTGCCAGCAGCTTGGGGCCGTTAAGAGGTGTGGGTCAGCCCCAGCATTTT. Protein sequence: CASSLGPLRGVGQPQHF.

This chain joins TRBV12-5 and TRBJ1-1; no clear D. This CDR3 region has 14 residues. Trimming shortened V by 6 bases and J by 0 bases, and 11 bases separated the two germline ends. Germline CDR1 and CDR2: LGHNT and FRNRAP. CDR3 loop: CASGPGRLNTEAFF. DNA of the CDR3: TGTGCTAGTGGCCCGGGCAGGTTGAACACTGAAGCTTTCTTT.

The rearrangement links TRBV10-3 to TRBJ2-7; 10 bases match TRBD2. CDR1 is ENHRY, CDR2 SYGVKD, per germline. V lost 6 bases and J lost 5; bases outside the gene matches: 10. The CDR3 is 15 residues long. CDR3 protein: CAISTAGGPRNEQYF. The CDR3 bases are TGTGCCATCAGCACAGCGGGAGGGCCCAGAAACGAGCAGTACTTC.

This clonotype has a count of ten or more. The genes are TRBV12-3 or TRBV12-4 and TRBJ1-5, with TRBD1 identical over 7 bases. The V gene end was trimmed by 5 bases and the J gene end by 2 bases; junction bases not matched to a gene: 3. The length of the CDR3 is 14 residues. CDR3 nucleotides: TGTGCCAGCAGTGGAACAGGGGGCAATCAGCCCCAGCATTTT. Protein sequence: CASSGTGGNQPQHF.

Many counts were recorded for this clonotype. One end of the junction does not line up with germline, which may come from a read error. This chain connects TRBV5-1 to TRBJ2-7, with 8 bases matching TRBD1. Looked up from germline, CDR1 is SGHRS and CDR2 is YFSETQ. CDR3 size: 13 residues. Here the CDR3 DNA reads TGTGCCAGCAGTCTGGGACAGGTCTACGAGCAGTACTTC. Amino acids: CASSLGQVYEQYF.

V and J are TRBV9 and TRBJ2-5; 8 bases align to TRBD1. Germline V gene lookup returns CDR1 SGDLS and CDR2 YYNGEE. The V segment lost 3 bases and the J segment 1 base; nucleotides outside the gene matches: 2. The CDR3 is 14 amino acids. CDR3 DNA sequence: TGTGCCAGCAGCGCAACAGGGGGCCAAGAGACCCAGTACTTC. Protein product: CASSATGGQETQYF.

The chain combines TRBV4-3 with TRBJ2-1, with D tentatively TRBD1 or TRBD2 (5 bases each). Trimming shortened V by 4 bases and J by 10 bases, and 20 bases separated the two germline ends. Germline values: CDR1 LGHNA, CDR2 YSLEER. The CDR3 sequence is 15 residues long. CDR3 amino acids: CASSRGTNTIKEQFF. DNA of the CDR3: TGCGCCAGCAGCCGAGGGACCAATACGATCAAGGAGCAGTTCTTC.

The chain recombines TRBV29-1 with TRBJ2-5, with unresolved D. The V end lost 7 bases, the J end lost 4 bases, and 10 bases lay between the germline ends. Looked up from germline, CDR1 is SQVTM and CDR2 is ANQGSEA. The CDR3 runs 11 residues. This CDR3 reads CSGGPRETQYF. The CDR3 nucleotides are TGCAGCGGCGGACCGAGAGAGACCCAGTACTTC.